This T cell receptor (beta chain) is from a study of lymphopenia after photon versus proton radiotherapy. Study-level results: Only patients who died were analyzed for survival; proton advantage is unproven.

CDR1 is SGHNT and CDR2 is YYREEE in the germline V gene (reference sequence). This CDR3 comprises 14 residues. Trimming removed 2 bases from V and 4 bases from J, with 11 bases in between. Produced via immunoSEQ multiplex PCR; TCRdb's table is partial and in-frame only. Found here are nearly 25,000 clones, 80% to 85% of them singletons; the top ten hold 20% to 25%. This clone turned up a few times. The antigen is undetermined. Sequences were derived from peripheral blood, sampled from a patient treated with proton-based radiotherapy. This rearrangement joins TRBV5-4 to TRBJ2-3; TRBD2 might be the D (5 bases). This TCR was recovered from a woman in her seventies with pancreatic cancer. CDR3 protein: CASSFQRAADTQYF. In nucleotides, the CDR3 is TGTGCCAGCAGCTTCCAGAGGGCGGCAGATACGCAGTATTTT.